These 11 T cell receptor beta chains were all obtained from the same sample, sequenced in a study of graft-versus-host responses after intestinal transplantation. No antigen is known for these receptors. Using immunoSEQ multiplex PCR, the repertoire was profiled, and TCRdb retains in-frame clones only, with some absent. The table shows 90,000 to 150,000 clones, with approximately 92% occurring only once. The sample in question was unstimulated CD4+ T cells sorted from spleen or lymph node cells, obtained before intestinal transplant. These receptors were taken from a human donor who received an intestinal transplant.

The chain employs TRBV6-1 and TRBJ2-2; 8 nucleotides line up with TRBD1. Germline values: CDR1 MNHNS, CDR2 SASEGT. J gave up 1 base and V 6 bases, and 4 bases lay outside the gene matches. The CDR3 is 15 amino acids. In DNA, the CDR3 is TGTGCCAGCAGCCTAGACAGGGGGAACACCGGGGAGCTGTTTTTT. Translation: CASSLDRGNTGELFF.

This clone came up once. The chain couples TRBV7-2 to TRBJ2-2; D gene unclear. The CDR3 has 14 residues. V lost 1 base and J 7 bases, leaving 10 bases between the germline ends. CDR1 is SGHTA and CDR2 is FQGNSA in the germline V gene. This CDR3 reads CASSLGPLIGELFF. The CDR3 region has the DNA TGTGCCAGCAGCTTAGGCCCCCTCATCGGGGAGCTGTTTTTT.

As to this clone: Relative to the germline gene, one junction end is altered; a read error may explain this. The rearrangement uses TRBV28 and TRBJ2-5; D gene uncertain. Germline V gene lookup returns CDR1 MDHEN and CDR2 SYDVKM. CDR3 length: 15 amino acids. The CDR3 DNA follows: TGTGCCAGCAGTTCCCCGGGCGGCCTGAAAGAGATCCAGTACTTC. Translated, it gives CASSSPGGLKEIQYF.

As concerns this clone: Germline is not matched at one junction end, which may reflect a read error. This CDR3 reads CASSLGVPGTSDTQYF. The CDR3 DNA sequence: TGTGCTAGCAGCTTAGGAGTGCCAGGGACCTCAGATACGCAGTATTTT. J is TRBJ2-3 and V is TRBV7-7; D may correspond to TRBD1 or TRBD2 (5 bases each). The V gene's germline CDR1 is SSHAT and CDR2 FNYEAQ (reference sequence). This CDR3 spans 16 amino acids.

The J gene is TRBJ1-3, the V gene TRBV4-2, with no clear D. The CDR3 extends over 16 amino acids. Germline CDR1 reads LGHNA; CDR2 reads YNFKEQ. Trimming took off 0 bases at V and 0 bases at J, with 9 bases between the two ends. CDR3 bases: TGTGCCAGCAGCCAAGATAAAACCACCTCTGGAAACACCATATATTTT. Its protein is CASSQDKTTSGNTIYF.

CDR3 amino acids: CAWSEGTHNTDTQYF. The DNA of the CDR3 is TGTGCCTGGAGCGAAGGGACTCACAACACAGATACGCAGTATTTT. The chain joins TRBV30 to TRBJ2-3; perhaps TRBD2 as D (6 bases). The germline CDR1 and CDR2 sequences are GTSNPN and SVGIG (reference sequence). The germline V and J ends were trimmed by 3 bases and 2 bases, with 15 bases remaining between them. This CDR3 contains 15 residues.

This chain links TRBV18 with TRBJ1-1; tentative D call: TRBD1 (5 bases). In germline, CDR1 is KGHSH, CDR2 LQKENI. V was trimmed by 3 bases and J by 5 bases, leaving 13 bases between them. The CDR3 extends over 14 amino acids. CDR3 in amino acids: CASSPSVEGTEAFF. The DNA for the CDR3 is TGTGCCAGCTCACCTAGCGTTGAGGGGACTGAAGCTTTCTTT.

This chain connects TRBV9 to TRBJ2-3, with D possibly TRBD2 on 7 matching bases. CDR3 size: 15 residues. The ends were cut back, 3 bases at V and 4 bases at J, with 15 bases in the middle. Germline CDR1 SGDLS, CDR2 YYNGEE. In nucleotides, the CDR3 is TGTGCCAGCAGCGGACCGGGGGGCCGGTCAGATACGCAGTATTTT. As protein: CASSGPGGRSDTQYF.

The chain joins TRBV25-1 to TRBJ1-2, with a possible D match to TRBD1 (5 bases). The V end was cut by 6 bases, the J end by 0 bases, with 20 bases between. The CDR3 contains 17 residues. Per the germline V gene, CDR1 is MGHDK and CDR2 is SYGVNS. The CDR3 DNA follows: TGTGCCAGCAGCCAGGTGGGACCCGCCGGCGCTAACTATGGCTACACCTTC. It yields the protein CASSQVGPAGANYGYTF.

CDR3 nucleotide sequence: TGTGCCAGCAGCTCGACAGGGAAAAGAGCCTTTTTAGAGCAGTACTTC. It yields the protein CASSSTGKRAFLEQYF. This chain connects TRBV5-4 to TRBJ2-7, with 7 positions matching TRBD1. V lost 3 bases, J lost 7 bases, and 16 bases stayed unmatched. The CDR3 is 16 amino acids. Germline V lookup: CDR1 SGHNT, CDR2 YYREEE (reference sequence).

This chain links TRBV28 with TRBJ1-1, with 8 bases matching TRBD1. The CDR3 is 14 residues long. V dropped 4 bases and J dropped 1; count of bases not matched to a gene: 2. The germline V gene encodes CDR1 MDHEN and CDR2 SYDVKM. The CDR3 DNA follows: TGTGCCAGCAGTTCCGGACAGGGGAACACTGAAGCTTTCTTT. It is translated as CASSSGQGNTEAFF.